One and the same sample provided the 20 T cell receptor beta chains below, sequenced in a study of response to subunit inactivated influenza vaccine. TCRdb analysed the RT-PCR reads with MiXCR anew, one entry per CDR3 protein. Among around 500,000 distinct CDR3 sequences listed, around 9.9% were seen once. Sequenced here: PBMCs from blood, sampled more than 35 days after vaccination. All receptors derive from a man aged 45-65 years who received an inactivated influenza vaccine.

J is TRBJ2-1 and V is TRBV20-1, with 8 bases lining up with TRBD1. CDR1 and CDR2 from the germline V gene are DFQATT and SNEGSKA (reference sequence). The V gene end was trimmed by 0 bases and the J gene end by 2 bases; junction bases not matched to a gene: 3. CDR3 length: 15 residues. The chain's CDR3 is CSARDPGQAYNEQFF. DNA for the CDR3: TGCAGTGCTAGAGATCCGGGACAGGCCTACAATGAGCAGTTCTTC.

The table lists this clonotype with a few counts. The chain recombines TRBV7-2 with TRBJ2-2; D unresolved. Trimming took 5 bases from V and 2 from J, leaving 6 bases between them. The CDR3 has 13 amino acids. Germline values: CDR1 SGHTA, CDR2 FQGNSA. CDR3 residues: CASSRDNTGELFF. The CDR3 coding sequence is TGTGCCAGCAGCCGCGATAACACCGGGGAGCTGTTTTTT.

Only a few counts were recorded for this clonotype. The chain uses TRBV18 and TRBJ2-1, with TRBD2 matching 13 bases. The CDR3 totals 17 residues. Trimming took 10 bases from V and 4 from J; bases not matched to a gene: 13. Germline V gives CDR1 KGHSH, CDR2 LQKENI. This CDR3 reads CATTEGTSGIWYNEQFF. The CDR3 DNA is TGTGCCACGACGGAAGGGACTAGCGGGATATGGTACAATGAGCAGTTCTTC. The full variable domain, with the rest looked up from reference TRBV18 and TRBJ2-1, is NAGVMQNPRHLVRRRGQEARLRCSPMKGHSHVYWYRQLPEEGLKFMVYLQKENIIDESGMPKERFSAEFPKEGPSILRIQQVVRGDSAAYFCATTEGTSGIWYNEQFFGPGTRLTVL.

This clonotype was observed many times. The V gene is TRBV7-9, the J gene TRBJ2-1, with 10 bases matching TRBD2. This CDR3 region has 14 residues. V lost 4 bases and J lost 7; bases outside the gene matches: 4. Germline V gives CDR1 SEHNR, CDR2 FQNEAQ (reference sequence). The CDR3 sequence: CASSSSGSPNEQFF. In nucleotides, the CDR3 is TGTGCCAGCAGCTCTAGCGGGAGTCCTAATGAGCAGTTCTTC. Full variable domain (outside the CDR3, taken from reference TRBV7-9 and TRBJ2-1): DTGVSQNPRHKITKRGQNVTFRCDPISEHNRLYWYRQTLGQGPEFLTYFQNEAQLEKSRLLSDRFSAERPKGSFSTLEIQRTEQGDSAMYLCASSSSGSPNEQFFGPGTRLTVL.

This clonotype was seen ten or more times. The chain joins TRBV27 to TRBJ2-1; D may match TRBD1 or TRBD2 (6 bases each). Between the trimmed V and J ends, which lost 2 bases and 4 bases, there was a span of 12 bases. Per germline, CDR1 MNHEY and CDR2 SMNVEV (reference sequence). The CDR3 has 15 amino acids. The CDR3 reads CASSLIGGRYNEQFF. The CDR3 region has the DNA TGTGCCAGCAGTTTAATCGGGGGCAGGTACAATGAGCAGTTCTTC.

V gene TRBV6-5 combines with J gene TRBJ2-2, with TRBD1 identical over 8 bases. CDR1 and CDR2 from the germline V gene are MNHEY and SVGAGI. The CDR3 sequence is 17 residues long. V was clipped by 0 bases and J by 4 bases; unmatched bases: 7. CDR3 amino acids: CASSYSTQGASTGELFF. CDR3 DNA sequence: TGTGCCAGCAGTTACTCCACCCAGGGGGCAAGCACCGGGGAGCTGTTTTTT.

The chain has TRBV7-6 and TRBJ2-1; TRBD1 aligns across 8 bases. V dropped 5 bases and J dropped 5; count of bases not matched to a gene: 8. The CDR3 is 15 amino acids. CDR1 is SGHVS, CDR2 FNYEAQ, per germline. The CDR3 DNA is TGTGCCAGCAGCCCCCGACAGGGGCTCAACAATGAGCAGTTCTTC. Its translation is CASSPRQGLNNEQFF.

The chain joins TRBV20-1 to TRBJ2-3, with 11 bases aligning to TRBD2. After removal of 2 bases from V and 7 bases from J, the junction contained 8 bases not matched to a gene. This CDR3 comprises 15 residues. From germline, CDR1 is DFQATT and CDR2 SNEGSKA (reference sequence). The CDR3 nucleotides read TGCAGTGCTAGAAAACCGGGACTAGCGGCCCATACGCAGTATTTT. Protein product: CSARKPGLAAHTQYF.

The chain recombines TRBV7-2 with TRBJ1-2; TRBD1 matches 8 bases. This CDR3 has 15 residues. Trimming at V came to 5 bases and at J to 4 bases, leaving 9 bases not matched to a gene. Germline loops: CDR1 SGHTA, CDR2 FQGNSA. CDR3 residues: CASSQGQGPSYGYTF. The CDR3 DNA is TGTGCCAGCAGCCAAGGACAGGGCCCCAGCTATGGCTACACCTTC.

The V gene is TRBV28, the J gene TRBJ2-7, with D hard to call. The CDR3 totals 15 residues. V was pared by 7 bases and J by 0 bases, with 16 bases between. From germline, CDR1 is MDHEN and CDR2 SYDVKM. CDR3 sequence reads: CASKKGGQISYEQYF. The CDR3 region has the DNA TGTGCCAGCAAGAAAGGCGGCCAGATCTCCTACGAGCAGTACTTC.

This chain uses TRBV10-3 with TRBJ2-7; 10 bases agree with TRBD1. Germline V gives CDR1 ENHRY, CDR2 SYGVKD. The trim removed 4 bases at V and 4 bases at J, leaving 7 bases unmatched. This CDR3 contains 15 residues. CDR3 nucleotide sequence: TGTGCCATCAGTGGAGGGACAGGGGACGGGTACGAGCAGTACTTC. This translates into CAISGGTGDGYEQYF.

This clonotype was recorded many times. The gene calls are TRBV7-9 and TRBJ1-4; a possible D gene is TRBD1 (6 bases). The CDR3 totals 15 residues. Germline CDR1 is SEHNR and CDR2 is FQNEAQ (reference sequence). V was trimmed by 10 bases and J by 5 bases, leaving 20 bases between them. CDR3: CANTPYRDRNEKLFF. The CDR3 DNA sequence: TGTGCCAACACCCCATACAGGGACCGCAATGAAAAACTGTTTTTT.

The rearrangement links TRBV7-9 to TRBJ2-1; D not certain. CDR1 SEHNR and CDR2 FQNEAQ come from the germline V gene (reference sequence). The V and J ends lost 1 base and 10 bases respectively, with 8 bases between them. The CDR3 totals 12 residues. CDR3 DNA: TGTGCCAGCAGCTTAGTACAGAAGGAGCAGTTCTTC. Amino acid sequence: CASSLVQKEQFF.

This clonotype was seen only a few times. The chain uses TRBV6-5 and TRBJ2-7; 8 bases are a match to TRBD1. The CDR3 is 16 amino acids. Trimming at V came to 2 bases and at J to 4 bases, leaving 10 bases not matched to a gene. Germline V gene sequence: CDR1 MNHEY, CDR2 SVGAGI. CDR3 amino acids: CASSYGTGGADYEQYF. DNA for the CDR3: TGTGCCAGCAGTTACGGAACAGGGGGTGCTGATTACGAGCAGTACTTC.

The chain joins TRBV12-3 or TRBV12-4 to TRBJ2-2, with TRBD2 matching 15 bases. The CDR3 contains 19 residues. V lost 7 bases, J lost 6 bases, and 15 bases stayed unmatched. CDR3 bases: TGTGCCAGCACTTTCGGACTAGCGGGGGGGACGTGGGTATCCGGGGAGCTGTTTTTT. It is translated as CASTFGLAGGTWVSGELFF.

The chain is built from TRBV12-3 or TRBV12-4 and TRBJ2-1, with 9 bases aligning to TRBD1. V lost 3 bases, J lost 7 bases, and 10 bases stayed unmatched. This CDR3 has 16 residues. The CDR3 sequence is CASSFTAGQGLNEQFF. The CDR3 coding sequence is TGTGCCAGCAGTTTCACTGCGGGACAGGGCCTGAATGAGCAGTTCTTC.

This clonotype was observed a handful of times. V and J are TRBV9 and TRBJ2-3; 9 bases fit TRBD2. Germline assignment: CDR1 SGDLS and CDR2 YYNGEE. The CDR3 totals 15 residues. V shed 7 bases and J 5 bases; nucleotides not matched to a gene: 11. CDR3 bases: TGTGCCAGCTCGACGGCGGGAGGGCCGATAGATACGCAGTATTTT. This codes for CASSTAGGPIDTQYF. Combining the CDR3 with reference TRBV9 and TRBJ2-3 gives the whole variable domain DSGVTQTPKHLITATGQRVTLRCSPRSGDLSVYWYQQSLDQGLQFLIQYYNGEERAKGNILERFSAQQFPDLHSELNLSSLELGDSALYFCASSTAGGPIDTQYFGPGTRLTVL.

This clonotype was detected many times. The chain joins TRBV29-1 to TRBJ1-2, with 8 positions matching TRBD1. After removal of 7 bases from V and 5 bases from J, the junction contained 6 bases not matched to a gene. The CDR3 has 12 amino acids. The germline CDR1 and CDR2 sequences are SQVTM and ANQGSEA. The CDR3 reads CSAAGTGYGYTF. For the CDR3, the DNA is TGCAGCGCTGCCGGGACAGGTTATGGCTACACCTTC. Complete variable domain (other parts from reference TRBV29-1 and TRBJ1-2): SAVISQKPSRDICQRGTSLTIQCQVDSQVTMMFWYRQQPGQSLTLIATANQGSEATYESGFVIDKFPISRPNLTFSTLTVSNMSPEDSSIYLCSAAGTGYGYTFGSGTRLTVV.

This clonotype was observed a few times. The rearrangement joins TRBV29-1 to TRBJ2-5; D is perhaps TRBD1 (6 bases). Trimming removed 6 bases at V and 2 bases at J, with 13 bases between. This CDR3 is 13 amino acids long. From germline, CDR1 is SQVTM and CDR2 ANQGSEA. The CDR3: CSVGWTAQETQYF. The CDR3 nucleotides are TGCAGCGTGGGCTGGACAGCTCAAGAGACCCAGTACTTC.

V usage is TRBV20-1 and J usage is TRBJ2-2; maybe TRBD2 (6 bases). Trimming took 5 bases from V and 7 from J, leaving 20 bases between them. Germline CDR1 and CDR2: DFQATT and SNEGSKA (reference sequence). The CDR3 is made up of 15 amino acids. The CDR3 DNA reads TGCAGTGCTTCCCGGGAGACTAGGTTCGTCGGGGAGCTGTTTTTT. Translated, it gives CSASRETRFVGELFF.